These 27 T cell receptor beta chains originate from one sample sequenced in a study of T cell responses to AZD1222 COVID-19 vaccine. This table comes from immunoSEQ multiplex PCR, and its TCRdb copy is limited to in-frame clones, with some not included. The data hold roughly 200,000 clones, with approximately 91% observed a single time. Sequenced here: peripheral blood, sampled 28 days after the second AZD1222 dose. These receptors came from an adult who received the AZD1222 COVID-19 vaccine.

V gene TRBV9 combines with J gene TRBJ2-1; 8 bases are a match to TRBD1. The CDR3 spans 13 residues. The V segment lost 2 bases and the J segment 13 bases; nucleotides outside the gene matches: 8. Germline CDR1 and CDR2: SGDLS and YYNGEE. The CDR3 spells CASSVIQGGYQFF. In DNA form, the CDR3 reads TGTGCCAGCAGCGTGATACAGGGGGGATACCAGTTCTTC.

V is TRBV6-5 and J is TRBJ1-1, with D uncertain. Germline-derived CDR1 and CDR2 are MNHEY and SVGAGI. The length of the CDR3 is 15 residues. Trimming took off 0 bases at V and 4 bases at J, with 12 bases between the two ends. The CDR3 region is CASSYSSEGITEAFF. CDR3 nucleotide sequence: TGTGCCAGCAGTTACTCGTCAGAGGGTATCACTGAAGCTTTCTTT.

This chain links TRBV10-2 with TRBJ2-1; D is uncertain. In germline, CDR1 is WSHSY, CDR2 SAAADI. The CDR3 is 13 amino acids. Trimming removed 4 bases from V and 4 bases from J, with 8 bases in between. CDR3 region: CASSGRSYNEQFF. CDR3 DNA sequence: TGCGCCAGCAGTGGGCGGTCATACAATGAGCAGTTCTTC.

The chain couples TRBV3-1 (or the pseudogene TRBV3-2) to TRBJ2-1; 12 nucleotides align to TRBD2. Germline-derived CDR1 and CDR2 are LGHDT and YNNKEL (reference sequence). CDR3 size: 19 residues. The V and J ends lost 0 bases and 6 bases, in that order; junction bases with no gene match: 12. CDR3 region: CASSQESPLTSGSGNEQFF. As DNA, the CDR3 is TGTGCCAGCAGCCAAGAGTCGCCCTTGACTAGCGGGAGCGGCAATGAGCAGTTCTTC.

CDR3 amino acids: CASSRGQGYGYTF. CDR3 DNA: TGTGCCAGCAGCCGGGGACAGGGCTATGGCTACACCTTC. The rearrangement links TRBV7-3 to TRBJ1-2; TRBD1 aligns across 9 bases. CDR3 length equals 13 residues. Germline values: CDR1 SGHTA, CDR2 FQGTGA. V lost 5 bases, J lost 4 bases, and 2 bases stayed unmatched.

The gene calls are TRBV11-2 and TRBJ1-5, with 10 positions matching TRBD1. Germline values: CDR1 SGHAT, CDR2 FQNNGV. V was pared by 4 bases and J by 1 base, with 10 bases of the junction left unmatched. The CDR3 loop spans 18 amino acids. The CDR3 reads CASSSIPTGGVSNQPQHF. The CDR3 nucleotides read TGTGCCAGCAGCTCCATCCCGACAGGGGGCGTCAGCAATCAGCCCCAGCATTTT.

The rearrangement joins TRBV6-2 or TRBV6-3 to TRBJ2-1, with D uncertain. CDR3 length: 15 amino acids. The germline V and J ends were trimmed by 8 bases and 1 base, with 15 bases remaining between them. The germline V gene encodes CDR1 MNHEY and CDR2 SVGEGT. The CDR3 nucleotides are TGTGCCAGCCGTTGGGCTTTAAAGTCCTACAATGAGCAGTTCTTC. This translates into CASRWALKSYNEQFF.

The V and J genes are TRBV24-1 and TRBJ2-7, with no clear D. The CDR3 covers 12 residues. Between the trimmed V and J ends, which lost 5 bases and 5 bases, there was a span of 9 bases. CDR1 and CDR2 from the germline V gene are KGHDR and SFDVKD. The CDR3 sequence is CATSAPSNEQYF. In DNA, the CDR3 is TGTGCCACCAGTGCCCCTTCAAACGAGCAGTACTTC.

CDR3 sequence reads: CASSISPQVYGYTF. The CDR3 DNA reads TGTGCCAGTAGTATAAGCCCGCAGGTCTATGGCTACACCTTC. This chain uses TRBV19 with TRBJ1-2; D uncertain. The CDR3 is 14 residues long. V gave up 2 bases and J gave up 4 bases, with 11 bases separating them. Germline CDR1 reads LNHDA; CDR2 reads SQIVND (reference sequence).

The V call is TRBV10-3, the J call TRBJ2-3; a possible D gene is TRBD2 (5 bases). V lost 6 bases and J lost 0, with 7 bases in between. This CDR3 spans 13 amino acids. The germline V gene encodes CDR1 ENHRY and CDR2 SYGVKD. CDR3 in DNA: TGTGCCATCAGCGGACTGAGCACAGATACGCAGTATTTT. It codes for CAISGLSTDTQYF.

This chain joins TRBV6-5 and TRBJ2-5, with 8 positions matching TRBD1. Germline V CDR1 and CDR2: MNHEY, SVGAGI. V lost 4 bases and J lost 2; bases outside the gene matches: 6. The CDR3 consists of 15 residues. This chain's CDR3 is CASSLARGLQETQYF. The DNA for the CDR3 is TGTGCCAGCAGTTTGGCCAGGGGGCTTCAAGAGACCCAGTACTTC.

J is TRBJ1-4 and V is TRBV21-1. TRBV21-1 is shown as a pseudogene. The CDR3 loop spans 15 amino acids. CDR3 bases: TGTGCCACCTCACCCCCGGCTCACTGGGGTGAAAAACTGTTTTTT. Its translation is CATSPPAHWGEKLFF.

The CDR3 DNA reads TGTGCCAGCAGCTTAGGCCACTCCTACGAGCAGTACTTC. This encodes CASSLGHSYEQYF. The J gene is TRBJ2-7, the V gene TRBV7-8; no firm D call. V was cut by 1 base and J by 0 bases, with 4 bases left in between. The CDR3 covers 13 residues. Germline values: CDR1 SGHVS, CDR2 FQNEAQ.

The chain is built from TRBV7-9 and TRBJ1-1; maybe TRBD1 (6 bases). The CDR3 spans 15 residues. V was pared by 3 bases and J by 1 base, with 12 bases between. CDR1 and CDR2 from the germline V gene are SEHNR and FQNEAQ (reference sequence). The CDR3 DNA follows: TGTGCCAGCAGCTTGGACAGAGCCTGGAACACTGAAGCTTTCTTT. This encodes CASSLDRAWNTEAFF. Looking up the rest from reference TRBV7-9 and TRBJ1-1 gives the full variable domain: DTGVSQNPRHKITKRGQNVTFRCDPISEHNRLYWYRQTLGQGPEFLTYFQNEAQLEKSRLLSDRFSAERPKGSFSTLEIQRTEQGDSAMYLCASSLDRAWNTEAFFGQGTRLTVV.

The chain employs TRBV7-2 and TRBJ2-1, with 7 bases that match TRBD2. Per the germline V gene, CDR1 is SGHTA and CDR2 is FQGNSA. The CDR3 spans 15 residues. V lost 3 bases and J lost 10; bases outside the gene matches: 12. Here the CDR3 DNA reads TGTGCCAGCAGCTTTAGCGGGTCGAGTGGGGACGAGCAGTTCTTC. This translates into CASSFSGSSGDEQFF.

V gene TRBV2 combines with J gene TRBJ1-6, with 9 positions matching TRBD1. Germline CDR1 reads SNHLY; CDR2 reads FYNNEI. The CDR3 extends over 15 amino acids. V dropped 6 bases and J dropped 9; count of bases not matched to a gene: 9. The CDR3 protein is CASSTGGNIPSPLHF. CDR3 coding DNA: TGTGCCAGCAGCACAGGGGGCAATATACCTTCACCCCTCCACTTT.

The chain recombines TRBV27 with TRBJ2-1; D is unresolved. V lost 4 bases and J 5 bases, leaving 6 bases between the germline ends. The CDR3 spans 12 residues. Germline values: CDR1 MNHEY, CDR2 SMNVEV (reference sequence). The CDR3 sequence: CASSSGHNEQFF. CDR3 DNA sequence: TGTGCCAGCAGTTCCGGGCACAATGAGCAGTTCTTC.

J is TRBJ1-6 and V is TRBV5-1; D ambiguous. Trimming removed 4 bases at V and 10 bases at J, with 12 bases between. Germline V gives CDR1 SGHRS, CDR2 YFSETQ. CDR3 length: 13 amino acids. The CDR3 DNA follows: TGCGCCAGCAGCCAGCGGGAGAGGTCACCCCTCCACTTT. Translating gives CASSQRERSPLHF.

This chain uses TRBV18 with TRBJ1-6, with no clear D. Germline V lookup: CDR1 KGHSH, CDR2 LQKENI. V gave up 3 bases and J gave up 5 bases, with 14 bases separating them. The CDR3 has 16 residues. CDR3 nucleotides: TGTGCCAGCTCACCCTTACCTATAGGTGATAATTCACCCCTCCACTTT. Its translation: CASSPLPIGDNSPLHF.

The DNA for the CDR3 is TGTGCCAGCTCACCGTTCACAGGGGGGGATCAGCCCCAGCATTTT. Protein sequence: CASSPFTGGDQPQHF. The V call is TRBV18, the J call TRBJ1-5; 8 nucleotides align to TRBD1. There are 15 residues in the CDR3. Germline CDR1 and CDR2: KGHSH and LQKENI. Losses at the gene ends were 3 bases for V and 5 bases for J; bases not matched to a gene: 6.

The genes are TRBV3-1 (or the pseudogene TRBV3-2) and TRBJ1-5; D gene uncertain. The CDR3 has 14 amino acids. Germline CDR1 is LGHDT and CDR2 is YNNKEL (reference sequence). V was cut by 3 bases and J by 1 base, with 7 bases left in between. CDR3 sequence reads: CASSQAWSNQPQHF. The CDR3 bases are TGTGCCAGCAGCCAGGCGTGGAGCAATCAGCCCCAGCATTTT.

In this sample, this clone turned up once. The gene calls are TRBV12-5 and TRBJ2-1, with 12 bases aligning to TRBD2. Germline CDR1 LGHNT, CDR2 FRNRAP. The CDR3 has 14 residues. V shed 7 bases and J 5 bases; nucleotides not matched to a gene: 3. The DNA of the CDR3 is TGTGCTAGTGACCTAGCGGGAGGGAACAATGAGCAGTTCTTC. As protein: CASDLAGGNNEQFF.

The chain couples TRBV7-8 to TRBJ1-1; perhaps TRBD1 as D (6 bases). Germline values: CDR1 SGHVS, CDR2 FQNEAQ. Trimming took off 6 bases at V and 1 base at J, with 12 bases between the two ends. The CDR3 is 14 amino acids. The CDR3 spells CASRYREGNTEAFF. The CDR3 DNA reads TGTGCCAGCAGGTACAGGGAAGGGAACACTGAAGCTTTCTTT.

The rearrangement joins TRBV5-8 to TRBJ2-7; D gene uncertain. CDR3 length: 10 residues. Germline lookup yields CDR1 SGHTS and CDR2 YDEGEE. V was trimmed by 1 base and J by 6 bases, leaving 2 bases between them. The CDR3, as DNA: TGTGCCAGCAGCTTGTCCGAGCAGTACTTC. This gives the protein CASSLSEQYF.

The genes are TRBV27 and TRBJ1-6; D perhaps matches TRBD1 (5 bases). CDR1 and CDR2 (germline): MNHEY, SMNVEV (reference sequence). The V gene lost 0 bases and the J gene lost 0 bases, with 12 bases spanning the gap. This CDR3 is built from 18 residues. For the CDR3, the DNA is TGTGCCAGCAGTTTATCGCAGGGTCTTCGCTCCTATAATTCACCCCTCCACTTT. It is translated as CASSLSQGLRSYNSPLHF.

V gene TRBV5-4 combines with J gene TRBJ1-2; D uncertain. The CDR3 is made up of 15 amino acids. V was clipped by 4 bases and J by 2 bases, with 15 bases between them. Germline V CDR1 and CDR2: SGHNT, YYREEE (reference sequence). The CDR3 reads CASSVGSTKNYGYTF. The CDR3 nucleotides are TGTGCCAGCAGCGTCGGGTCGACGAAAAACTATGGCTACACCTTC. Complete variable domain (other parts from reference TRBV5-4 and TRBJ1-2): ETGVTQSPTHLIKTRGQQVTLRCSSQSGHNTVSWYQQALGQGPQFIFQYYREEENGRGNFPPRFSGLQFPNYSSELNVNALELDDSALYLCASSVGSTKNYGYTFGSGTRLTVV.

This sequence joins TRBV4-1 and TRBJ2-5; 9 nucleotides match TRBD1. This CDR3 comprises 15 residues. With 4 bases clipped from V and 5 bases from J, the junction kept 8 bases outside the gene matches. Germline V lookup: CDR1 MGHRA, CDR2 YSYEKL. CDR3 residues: CASSPWGQGGETQYF. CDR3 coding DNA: TGCGCCAGCAGCCCCTGGGGACAGGGTGGGGAGACCCAGTACTTC.